This entry lists 28 T cell receptor beta chains sequenced from one sample in a study of cytomegalovirus exposure and HLA in healthy donors. 60 Vbeta and 13 Jbeta primers were used in PCR. Some clones are missing from TCRdb's copy, which holds only in-frame ones; the method was immunoSEQ multiplex PCR. Of roughly 170,000 clones listed, more than 65% are singletons. Source material: PBMCs. All receptors derive from a male donor in good health and CMV-seronegative.

This chain uses TRBV5-8 with TRBJ1-4; TRBD1 matches 8 bases. Germline V gives CDR1 SGHTS, CDR2 YDEGEE. The CDR3 contains 16 residues. V gave up 3 bases and J gave up 8 bases; unmatched junction bases: 12. The CDR3 DNA sequence: TGTGCCAGCAGCTCGAACTGGCCAGGGGGCCTGGAAAAACTGTTTTTT. Residues: CASSSNWPGGLEKLFF. Full variable domain (remainder filled in from reference TRBV5-8 and TRBJ1-4): EAGVTQSPTHLIKTRGQQATLRCSPISGHTSVYWYQQALGLGLQFLLWYDEGEERNRGNFPPRFSGRQFPNYSSELNVNALELEDSALYLCASSSNWPGGLEKLFFGSGTQLSVL.

This chain links TRBV7-2 with TRBJ2-7; D unclear. CDR3 size: 15 residues. Germline assignment: CDR1 SGHTA and CDR2 FQGNSA. V gave up 1 base and J gave up 2 bases, with 12 bases separating them. In nucleotides, the CDR3 is TGTGCCAGCAGCTTAGGGTCCACTATTCCCTACGAGCAGTACTTC. Protein: CASSLGSTIPYEQYF. Full variable domain (missing parts from reference TRBV7-2 and TRBJ2-7): GAGVSQSPSNKVTEKGKDVELRCDPISGHTALYWYRQSLGQGLEFLIYFQGNSAPDKSGLPSDRFSAERTGGSVSTLTIQRTQQEDSAVYLCASSLGSTIPYEQYFGPGTRLTVT.

The rearrangement links TRBV7-2 to TRBJ2-5; 9 bases fit TRBD1. The DNA end is a closer match to TRBJ2-7, so the J assignment may be wrong. CDR1 is SGHTA and CDR2 is FQGNSA in the germline V gene. The CDR3 runs to 15 residues. The CDR3 bases are TGTGCCAGCAGCTTAGGGGGACAGGGTCACAACGAGCAGTACTTC. This sequence encodes CASSLGGQGHNEQYF.

This chain connects TRBV2 to TRBJ1-2; D not certain. This CDR3 has 13 residues. Germline-derived CDR1 and CDR2 are SNHLY and FYNNEI. Trimming removed 1 base from V and 1 base from J, with 4 bases in between. CDR3 in amino acids: CASSEDNNYGYTF. CDR3 bases: TGTGCCAGCAGTGAAGACAATAACTATGGCTACACCTTC.

The table lists this clone with a few counts. This sequence joins TRBV28 and TRBJ2-2; 8 bases line up with TRBD2. The ends lost 5 bases at V and 6 bases at J; junction bases unmatched: 5. The CDR3 runs 14 residues. Looked up from germline, CDR1 is MDHEN and CDR2 is SYDVKM. CDR3 in amino acids: CASSPPGLAGELFF. CDR3 nucleotide sequence: TGTGCCAGCAGTCCCCCGGGACTAGCCGGGGAGCTGTTTTTT.

A few counts support this clone. This chain connects TRBV7-6 to TRBJ2-2; possibly TRBD2 for D (5 bases). The CDR3 is 14 amino acids. Germline CDR1 reads SGHVS; CDR2 reads FNYEAQ. Trimming took off 2 bases at V and 4 bases at J, with 8 bases between the two ends. The CDR3 bases are TGTGCCAGCAGCTTATATGCGGGCACCGGGGAGCTGTTTTTT. Residues: CASSLYAGTGELFF.

V is TRBV25-1 and J is TRBJ1-2, with unresolved D. Germline V lookup: CDR1 MGHDK, CDR2 SYGVNS. V shed 5 bases and J shed 5 bases, with 6 bases lying between them. This CDR3 is built from 11 residues. The CDR3 DNA reads TGTGCCAGCAGTAAATCTTATGGCTACACCTTC. Translated: CASSKSYGYTF.

This rearrangement joins TRBV10-3 to TRBJ2-1; 14 nucleotides align to TRBD2. CDR1 is ENHRY, CDR2 SYGVKD, per germline. With V trimmed by 7 bases and J by 4 bases, 6 bases remained unmatched. The CDR3 has 16 residues. The CDR3 DNA sequence: TGTGCCATCACCGGACTAGCGGGGGGCACATACAATGAGCAGTTCTTC. Its protein product is CAITGLAGGTYNEQFF.

This chain links TRBV9 with TRBJ2-5; D is uncertain. V gave up 0 bases and J gave up 9 bases, with 12 bases separating them. The germline V gene encodes CDR1 SGDLS and CDR2 YYNGEE. This CDR3 is 13 amino acids long. The DNA of the CDR3 is TGTGCCAGCAGCGTAGCAACCGCGTCGTCCCAGTACTTC. Its translation: CASSVATASSQYF.

This chain links TRBV5-4 with TRBJ2-5; 8 bases are shared with TRBD2. The J call may be incorrect, as the DNA end agrees better with TRBJ2-7. The V gene's germline CDR1 is SGHNT and CDR2 YYREEE (reference sequence). The CDR3 sequence is 17 residues long. CDR3 DNA sequence: TGTGCCAGCAGCCCTCCCGGGGGGGGAACCAGCTCCTACGAGCAGTACTTC. As protein: CASSPPGGGTSSYEQYF.

The genes are TRBV6-1 and TRBJ2-7; D perhaps matches TRBD2 (5 bases). The V gene lost 2 bases and the J gene lost 2 bases, with 7 bases spanning the gap. CDR1 and CDR2 (germline): MNHNS, SASEGT. The CDR3 is 13 amino acids. The CDR3 spells CASSEFGAYEQYF. The CDR3, as DNA: TGTGCCAGCAGTGAATTCGGGGCCTACGAGCAGTACTTC.

The chain uses TRBV7-2 and TRBJ2-3, with 9 bases that match TRBD1. The CDR3 runs to 19 residues. In germline, CDR1 is SGHTA, CDR2 FQGNSA. V was pared by 7 bases and J by 0 bases, with 17 bases of the junction left unmatched. CDR3 amino acids: CASNNYHAGQGTSTDTQYF. CDR3 in DNA: TGTGCCAGCAACAACTACCACGCGGGACAGGGTACTAGCACAGATACGCAGTATTTT.

CDR3: CAKSVSLQETQYF. The CDR3 DNA sequence: TGTGCCAAATCGGTCTCCCTCCAAGAGACCCAGTACTTC. The chain uses TRBV19 and TRBJ2-5, with D uncertain. CDR1 and CDR2 from the germline V gene are LNHDA and SQIVND (reference sequence). This CDR3 comprises 13 residues. Trimming pared 10 bases from V and 1 base from J, leaving 13 bases between. The variable domain in full, with the rest retrieved from reference TRBV19 and TRBJ2-5, is DGGITQSPKYLFRKEGQNVTLSCEQNLNHDAMYWYRQDPGQGLRLIYYSQIVNDFQKGDIAEGYSVSREKKESFPLTVTSAQKNPTAFYLCAKSVSLQETQYFGPGTRLLVL.

The genes are TRBV12-5 and TRBJ2-6; D gene uncertain. There are 13 residues in the CDR3. Germline CDR1 is LGHNT and CDR2 is FRNRAP. V was trimmed by 10 bases and J by 1 base, leaving 8 bases between them. This chain's CDR3 is CATYPSGANVLTF. The CDR3 nucleotides are TGTGCTACCTACCCGTCTGGGGCCAACGTCCTGACTTTC.

This sequence joins TRBV6-5 and TRBJ2-6, with D hard to call. This CDR3 has 13 residues. Between the trimmed V and J ends, which lost 7 bases and 4 bases, there was a span of 8 bases. Looked up from germline, CDR1 is MNHEY and CDR2 is SVGAGI. Here the CDR3 reads CASTVPGANVLTF. CDR3 sequence (DNA): TGTGCCAGCACCGTCCCCGGGGCCAACGTCCTGACTTTC.

This chain's CDR3 is CASSLGLDRETQYF. The CDR3 DNA reads TGTGCCAGCAGCCTTGGACTGGATAGAGAGACCCAGTACTTC. The genes are TRBV14 and TRBJ2-5; TRBD2 might be the D (5 bases). The CDR3 has 14 residues. Germline V gives CDR1 SGHDN, CDR2 FVKESK. Trimming cost V 4 bases and J 4 bases, with 13 bases left between them.

This chain links TRBV6-5 with TRBJ2-3; 10 bases line up with TRBD2. Germline-derived CDR1 and CDR2 are MNHEY and SVGAGI. The CDR3 sequence is 15 residues long. J gave up 1 base and V 4 bases, and 2 bases lay outside the gene matches. The CDR3 loop is CASSSTSGGTDTQYF. The CDR3 nucleotides read TGTGCCAGCAGTTCTACTAGCGGGGGCACAGATACGCAGTATTTT.

V and J are TRBV27 and TRBJ1-5, with no clear D. The CDR3 runs 13 residues. Looked up from germline, CDR1 is MNHEY and CDR2 is SMNVEV (reference sequence). Trimming left V 4 bases short and J 5 bases short, with 9 bases between. The CDR3 is CASSSYQDQPQHF. The CDR3 nucleotides are TGTGCCAGCAGTTCCTATCAGGATCAGCCCCAGCATTTT.

The chain joins TRBV4-1 to TRBJ2-3; TRBD2 might be the D (6 bases). CDR3 length: 14 amino acids. Germline lookup yields CDR1 MGHRA and CDR2 YSYEKL. Between the trimmed V and J ends, which lost 6 bases and 1 base, there was a span of 11 bases. The DNA for the CDR3 is TGCGCCAGCAGTCACTTAGCGGGCACAGATACGCAGTATTTT. Amino acid sequence: CASSHLAGTDTQYF.

V gene TRBV29-1 combines with J gene TRBJ1-2; D gene unclear. The CDR3 is 13 amino acids. Per the germline V gene, CDR1 is SQVTM and CDR2 is ANQGSEA. V shed 4 bases and J shed 4 bases, with 13 bases lying between them. Written as DNA, the CDR3 is TGCAGCGTTGTTGGTGGGCAGTTCTATGGCTACACCTTC. Amino acids: CSVVGGQFYGYTF. The whole variable domain, remainder taken from reference TRBV29-1 and TRBJ1-2, is SAVISQKPSRDICQRGTSLTIQCQVDSQVTMMFWYRQQPGQSLTLIATANQGSEATYESGFVIDKFPISRPNLTFSTLTVSNMSPEDSSIYLCSVVGGQFYGYTFGSGTRLTVV.

This chain connects TRBV2 to TRBJ2-7, with 7 bases lining up with TRBD2. The V and J ends lost 6 bases and 2 bases, in that order; junction bases with no gene match: 4. The germline V gene encodes CDR1 SNHLY and CDR2 FYNNEI. The CDR3 is made up of 13 amino acids. The CDR3 here is CASRERETYEQYF. For the CDR3, the DNA is TGTGCCAGCAGAGAGCGGGAAACCTACGAGCAGTACTTC.

The gene calls are TRBV5-4 and TRBJ2-5; perhaps TRBD2 as D (6 bases). The CDR3 extends over 15 amino acids. Germline CDR1 reads SGHNT; CDR2 reads YYREEE (reference sequence). Trimming took off 2 bases at V and 5 bases at J, with 16 bases between the two ends. CDR3 loop: CASSFRGAGSETQYF. CDR3 sequence (DNA): TGTGCCAGCAGCTTTCGCGGGGCAGGCAGCGAGACCCAGTACTTC.

The rearrangement uses TRBV6-1 and TRBJ1-5; D gene uncertain. Looked up from germline, CDR1 is MNHNS and CDR2 is SASEGT. V was trimmed by 3 bases and J by 5 bases, leaving 11 bases between them. CDR3 length equals 14 residues. The CDR3 DNA sequence: TGTGCCAGCAGTGAGCGGCCAGCCTATCAGCCCCAGCATTTT. This codes for CASSERPAYQPQHF.

The rearrangement links TRBV25-1 to TRBJ2-7; 9 bases are shared with TRBD1. This CDR3 has 14 amino acids. Germline loops: CDR1 MGHDK, CDR2 SYGVNS. The V gene end was trimmed by 1 base and the J gene end by 6 bases; junction bases not matched to a gene: 4. CDR3 in DNA: TGTGCCAGCAGTGAATCCGGGACAGGGAGCGAGCAGTACTTC. Protein product: CASSESGTGSEQYF.

The chain couples TRBV19 to TRBJ2-3; no clear D gene. The V gene lost 3 bases and the J gene lost 1 base, with 5 bases spanning the gap. Germline lookup yields CDR1 LNHDA and CDR2 SQIVND (reference sequence). The CDR3 length is 13 residues. The CDR3 sequence is CASSISGTDTQYF. In DNA form, the CDR3 reads TGTGCCAGTAGTATTAGTGGCACAGATACGCAGTATTTT. Looking up the rest from reference TRBV19 and TRBJ2-3 gives the full variable domain: DGGITQSPKYLFRKEGQNVTLSCEQNLNHDAMYWYRQDPGQGLRLIYYSQIVNDFQKGDIAEGYSVSREKKESFPLTVTSAQKNPTAFYLCASSISGTDTQYFGPGTRLTVL.

The DNA for the CDR3 is TGTGCCAGCAGCGACTCGGGGGGGACCCGAAACACTGAAGCTTTCTTT. It specifies CASSDSGGTRNTEAFF. The gene calls are TRBV25-1 and TRBJ1-1, with a possible D match to TRBD1 (5 bases). V lost 6 bases and J lost 2, with 19 bases in between. The length of the CDR3 is 16 residues. Germline CDR1 and CDR2: MGHDK and SYGVNS.

A few counts support this clone. J is TRBJ2-7 and V is TRBV6-6, with a weak D call TRBD1 (7 bases). This CDR3 contains 14 residues. Looked up from germline, CDR1 is MNHNY and CDR2 is SVGAGI (reference sequence). V lost 6 bases to trimming and J lost 1 base, with 13 bases between them. The CDR3 region has the DNA TGTGCCAGCAGCTTGACAGGGACTTCCTACGAGCAGTACTTC. Its translation: CASSLTGTSYEQYF.

The chain uses TRBV7-9 and TRBJ1-4; D not resolved. There are 15 residues in the CDR3. Germline CDR1 is SEHNR and CDR2 is FQNEAQ (reference sequence). V lost 2 bases and J lost 2, with 9 bases in between. As DNA, the CDR3 is TGTGCCAGCAGCTTATTGACGCGGACTAATGAAAAACTGTTTTTT. Protein: CASSLLTRTNEKLFF.